Listed below are T cell receptor beta chains from one sample, sequenced in a study of OX40 agonist ivuxolimab in advanced cancers. Sequencing used immunoSEQ multiplex PCR; TCRdb keeps in-frame clones, though not all of them. The data hold around 76,000 clones, with around 81% observed a single time. Sequencing used CD4+ or CD8+ T cells sorted from blood, obtained in a trial of the OX40 agonist ivuxolimab. The receptors come from an adult with an advanced solid tumor such as melanoma, head and neck, liver or kidney cancer. CDR3s include the opening cysteine and the closing phenylalanine or tryptophan. A D gene is named only where the DNA matches it firmly. The listing skips clone size in some rows; elsewhere it reads once, few, many or a size class.

CDR3 protein	CDR3 DNA	J gene	V gene	D gene	clone size
CASSVGVVMNTEAFF	TGTGCCAGCAGCGTAGGTGTAGTCATGAACACTGAAGCTTTCTTT	TRBJ1-1	TRBV9	NA	NA
CAIARRSNEKLFF	TGTGCCATCGCACGACGATCTAATGAAAAACTGTTTTTT	TRBJ1-4	TRBV19	NA	NA
CACRSRFEQYF	TGTGCCTGCCGTTCCCGGTTCGAGCAGTACTTC	TRBJ2-7	TRBV6-5	NA	NA
CASGTGGHEQYF	TGTGCCAGCGGTACCGGAGGGCACGAGCAGTACTTC	TRBJ2-7	TRBV7-3	NA	NA
CASRQGNQPQHF	TGTGCCAGTAGGCAGGGGAATCAGCCCCAGCATTTT	TRBJ1-5	TRBV19	NA	NA
CASSPLSVLAGYGHEQYF	TGTGCCAGCTCACCACTTTCTGTGCTAGCGGGATACGGGCACGAGCAGTACTTC	TRBJ2-7	TRBV18	TRBD2	NA
CASTPGLFMNTEAFF	TGTGCCAGCACGCCAGGATTATTCATGAACACTGAAGCTTTCTTT	TRBJ1-1	TRBV7-9	NA	NA
CASSPEASGNTIYF	TGTGCCAGCTCACCGGAAGCCTCTGGAAACACCATATATTTT	TRBJ1-3	TRBV18	NA	NA
CASSSVTDTQYF	TGTGCCAGTTCTAGCGTCACAGATACGCAGTATTTT	TRBJ2-3	TRBV28	NA	once
CASHAGGTDTQYF	TGTGCCAGCCATGCGGGGGGCACAGATACGCAGTATTTT	TRBJ2-3	TRBV28	TRBD2	NA
CASSVESGPGRAPYF	TGTGCCAGCAGCGTAGAGTCCGGACCGGGGCGCGCACCCTACTTC	TRBJ2-5	TRBV9	NA	NA
CASSSRLNTEAFF	TGTGCCAGCAGCTCCAGATTGAACACTGAAGCTTTCTTT	TRBJ1-1	TRBV7-3	NA	NA
CASSMYGQFNQPQHF	TGTGCCAGTAGTATGTACGGACAATTCAATCAGCCCCAGCATTTT	TRBJ1-5	TRBV19	NA	NA
CASSPGTSGLNEQYF	TGTGCCAGCAGCCCTGGGACTAGCGGGCTCAACGAGCAGTACTTC	TRBJ2-7	TRBV7-9	TRBD2	once
CASRPTGGINYGYTF	TGTGCCAGCAGACCGACAGGGGGAATTAACTATGGCTACACCTTC	TRBJ1-2	TRBV27	TRBD1	once
CASSLSSALSDTQYF	TGTGCCAGCAGCCTTAGTTCAGCTCTCTCAGATACGCAGTATTTT	TRBJ2-3	TRBV7-2	NA	NA
CASSEVAGALETQYF	TGTGCCAGCAGTGAAGTAGCGGGGGCACTTGAGACCCAGTACTTC	TRBJ2-5	TRBV2	TRBD2	NA
CASSPGGGGTEAFF	TGTGCCAGCAGCCCGGGCGGGGGAGGCACTGAAGCTTTCTTT	TRBJ1-1	TRBV7-9	NA	NA
CASSESVEETQYF	TGCGCCAGCAGTGAGTCGGTGGAGGAGACCCAGTACTTC	TRBJ2-5	TRBV10-2	NA	NA
CASSLGRYQPQHF	TGTGCCAGCAGTTTAGGGAGATATCAGCCCCAGCATTTT	TRBJ1-5	TRBV27	NA	NA
CASSQDPPAGPYNEQFF	TGCGCCAGCAGCCAAGATCCCCCGGCGGGCCCCTACAATGAGCAGTTCTTC	TRBJ2-1	TRBV4-3	NA	NA
CASSGGALQETQYF	TGCGCCAGCAGTGGGGGGGCGTTGCAAGAGACCCAGTACTTC	TRBJ2-5	TRBV10-2	NA	NA
CASSFTGTDPNEKLFF	TGTGCCAGCAGTTTTACGGGGACAGATCCTAATGAAAAACTGTTTTTT	TRBJ1-4	TRBV27	TRBD1	NA
CASSPSTGNNSPLHF	TGTGCCAGCAGTCCGTCGACGGGGAATAATTCACCCCTCCACTTT	TRBJ1-6	TRBV28	NA	NA
CAISAQGGNQPQHF	TGTGCCATCAGTGCTCAGGGGGGCAATCAGCCCCAGCATTTT	TRBJ1-5	TRBV10-3	TRBD1	NA
CASSLDAGLGGYTF	TGTGCCAGCAGCTTAGATGCAGGGCTGGGTGGCTACACCTTC	TRBJ1-2	TRBV7-6	NA	NA
CSGLALFLRNTGELFF	TGCAGCGGCCTGGCCCTGTTTCTACGGAACACCGGGGAGCTGTTTTTT	TRBJ2-2	TRBV29-1	NA	NA
CASSLGRWTSGFDEQFF	TGTGCCAGCAGCTTAGGGCGCTGGACTAGCGGTTTCGATGAGCAGTTCTTC	TRBJ2-1	TRBV7-9	TRBD2	NA
CASSQVFPPGFNQPQHF	TGCGCCAGCAGCCAAGTGTTCCCACCCGGATTTAATCAGCCCCAGCATTTT	TRBJ1-5	TRBV4-3	NA	NA